One sample yielded the 21 T cell receptor beta chains listed below, sequenced in a study of cytomegalovirus exposure and HLA in healthy donors. PCR employed 60 Vbeta and 13 Jbeta primers. TCRdb's copy holds only in-frame clones and misses some; the assay was immunoSEQ multiplex PCR. This repertoire shows roughly 150,000 clones, roughly 80% found once; its top ten account for 2% to 3%. Input material: PBMCs. Receptor source: a male donor in good health and CMV-seronegative.

In this sample, this clone turned up a few times. The chain recombines TRBV5-1 with TRBJ2-7, with 10 bases fitting TRBD1. Trimming took 0 bases from V and 6 from J; bases not matched to a gene: 6. CDR3 length equals 15 residues. Germline assignment: CDR1 SGHRS and CDR2 YFSETQ. CDR3 loop: CASSLASGQGGEQYF. CDR3 bases: TGCGCCAGCAGCTTGGCGTCAGGACAGGGGGGCGAGCAGTACTTC.

The chain employs TRBV6-5 and TRBJ2-7, with D perhaps matching TRBD2 (5 bases). Germline CDR1 and CDR2: MNHEY and SVGAGI. Trimming took off 7 bases at V and 5 bases at J, with 9 bases between the two ends. The CDR3 loop spans 11 amino acids. CDR3 DNA: TGTGCCAGCAAGCGAGGGAACGAGCAGTACTTC. It translates to CASKRGNEQYF.

The chain recombines TRBV5-1 with TRBJ2-5, with D maybe TRBD1 (6 bases). Trimming left V 8 bases short and J 4 bases short, with 15 bases between. The CDR3 is made up of 13 amino acids. Germline-derived CDR1 and CDR2 are SGHRS and YFSETQ. Here the CDR3 reads CASHKDSGETQYF. CDR3 nucleotide sequence: TGCGCCAGTCATAAGGACAGCGGAGAGACCCAGTACTTC.

CDR3 in amino acids: CASLNGGGHQPQHF. The CDR3 DNA follows: TGTGCCAGCTTGAATGGGGGGGGCCATCAGCCCCAGCATTTT. The chain couples TRBV6-6 to TRBJ1-5, with D perhaps matching TRBD1 (6 bases). V was clipped by 8 bases and J by 5 bases, with 16 bases between them. The CDR3 length is 14 residues. Germline values: CDR1 MNHNY, CDR2 SVGAGI (reference sequence).

The CDR3 loop reads CASSFSGSGDRGYEQYF. DNA of the CDR3: TGTGCCAGCAGTTTTTCCGGTAGCGGGGACAGGGGCTACGAGCAGTACTTC. The chain combines TRBV28 with TRBJ2-7; 10 bases fit TRBD1. Germline CDR1 MDHEN, CDR2 SYDVKM. The CDR3 runs to 17 residues. The trim removed 3 bases at V and 3 bases at J, leaving 11 bases unmatched.

The rearrangement links TRBV15 to TRBJ2-7, with D perhaps matching TRBD2 (6 bases). V was shortened by 7 bases and J by 6 bases, with 16 bases between the two germline ends. This CDR3 comprises 13 residues. Germline V CDR1 and CDR2: LNHNV, YYDKDF (reference sequence). The CDR3 DNA reads TGTGCCACCATACCAGGGTTCGGGGGCGAGCAGTACTTC. Its protein is CATIPGFGGEQYF.

The rearrangement joins TRBV7-9 to TRBJ2-1, with 7 nucleotides matching TRBD1. The CDR3 has 16 residues. Losses at the gene ends were 5 bases for V and 0 bases for J; bases not matched to a gene: 7. Germline lookup yields CDR1 SEHNR and CDR2 FQNEAQ (reference sequence). In DNA form, the CDR3 reads TGTGCCAGCAGCGGAGACAGGGAGAGCTCCTACAATGAGCAGTTCTTC. It codes for CASSGDRESSYNEQFF. Drawing the rest from reference TRBV7-9 and TRBJ2-1, the complete variable domain is DTGVSQNPRHKITKRGQNVTFRCDPISEHNRLYWYRQTLGQGPEFLTYFQNEAQLEKSRLLSDRFSAERPKGSFSTLEIQRTEQGDSAMYLCASSGDRESSYNEQFFGPGTRLTVL.

The chain uses TRBV10-2 and TRBJ2-5, with 9 bases that match TRBD1. CDR1 and CDR2 (germline): WSHSY, SAAADI. There are 13 residues in the CDR3. J lost 4 bases, V lost 6 bases, and 3 bases had no gene match. CDR3 sequence (DNA): TGCGCCAGCAGACAGGGGGCTGGAGAGACCCAGTACTTC. Translated: CASRQGAGETQYF.

The chain carries TRBV28 and TRBJ2-7; D is perhaps TRBD1 (5 bases). V dropped 6 bases and J dropped 3 bases, with 15 bases sitting between them. The CDR3 totals 14 residues. CDR1 is MDHEN and CDR2 is SYDVKM in the germline V gene. CDR3 amino acids: CASRVQAPLYEQYF. The CDR3 DNA sequence: TGTGCCAGCAGAGTACAGGCGCCACTCTACGAGCAGTACTTC.

A note on this clone: Given the absence of the conserved phenylalanine or tryptophan at the CDR3 end, a read error is likely. This chain joins TRBV7-2 and TRBJ1-2, with a weak D call TRBD1 (5 bases). The germline V gene encodes CDR1 SGHTA and CDR2 FQGNSA. This CDR3 has 14 amino acids. Trimming stripped 5 bases from V and 2 bases from J, with 12 bases between. The CDR3 sequence is CASSPGPDNYGYTL. In DNA form, the CDR3 reads TGTGCCAGCAGCCCAGGGCCGGACAACTATGGCTACACCCTC.

CDR3 sequence (DNA): TGTGCCAGCAGTTTAACGGACACTGAAGCTTTCTTT. Translated, it gives CASSLTDTEAFF. The genes are TRBV28 and TRBJ1-1; no definite D call. Germline CDR1 MDHEN, CDR2 SYDVKM. V was trimmed by 2 bases and J by 3 bases, leaving 4 bases between them. The CDR3 is made up of 12 amino acids.

The gene calls are TRBV6-6 and TRBJ1-5; the D gene is possibly TRBD1 (6 bases). With 0 bases removed from V and 11 bases from J, the gap between germline ends came to 14 bases. The V gene's germline CDR1 is MNHNY and CDR2 SVGAGI (reference sequence). The CDR3 is made up of 14 amino acids. The CDR3 reads CASSYSGGPEAQHF. The CDR3 DNA sequence: TGTGCCAGCAGTTACTCTGGGGGCCCGGAGGCCCAGCATTTT.

The chain links TRBV27 to TRBJ2-7; 12 bases line up with TRBD1. CDR3 length equals 15 residues. The ends lost 3 bases at V and 4 bases at J; junction bases unmatched: 4. Germline loops: CDR1 MNHEY, CDR2 SMNVEV (reference sequence). As DNA, the CDR3 is TGTGCCAGCAGTTTCGGGACAGGGGGCATATACGAGCAGTACTTC. Protein product: CASSFGTGGIYEQYF.

This clone was counted a single time. This chain links TRBV2 with TRBJ1-2; D not resolved. Germline CDR1 and CDR2: SNHLY and FYNNEI. Between the trimmed V and J ends, which lost 0 bases and 4 bases, there was a span of 12 bases. The CDR3 runs to 15 residues. The CDR3: CASSEAGGIPYGYTF. The CDR3 bases are TGTGCCAGCAGTGAAGCGGGCGGGATCCCCTATGGCTACACCTTC.

The rearrangement joins TRBV7-2 to TRBJ1-1, with D possibly being TRBD1 (6 bases). Trimming pared 6 bases from V and 7 bases from J, leaving 24 bases between. Looked up from germline, CDR1 is SGHTA and CDR2 is FQGNSA. CDR3 length equals 16 residues. The CDR3 sequence is CASRGGGGSLRGEAFF. DNA for the CDR3: TGTGCCAGCAGAGGGGGGGGAGGGTCACTAAGGGGTGAAGCTTTCTTT. The variable domain in full, completed from reference TRBV7-2 and TRBJ1-1, reads GAGVSQSPSNKVTEKGKDVELRCDPISGHTALYWYRQSLGQGLEFLIYFQGNSAPDKSGLPSDRFSAERTGGSVSTLTIQRTQQEDSAVYLCASRGGGGSLRGEAFFGQGTRLTVV.

The J gene is TRBJ2-3, the V gene TRBV5-1; 8 nucleotides match TRBD1. The CDR3 covers 15 residues. The germline gives CDR1 SGHRS, CDR2 YFSETQ. With 2 bases clipped from V and 4 bases from J, the junction kept 6 bases outside the gene matches. The CDR3, as DNA: TGCGCCAGCAGCTTACAGGGGGGCGCCGCAGATACGCAGTATTTT. This codes for CASSLQGGAADTQYF.

Points on this clone: Sequence at one end of the junction differs from germline and may be a read error. The rearrangement uses TRBV4-2 and TRBJ1-2, with D hard to call. There are 15 residues in the CDR3. Germline loops: CDR1 LGHNA, CDR2 YNFKEQ. In nucleotides, the CDR3 is TGTGCCAGCAGCCAAGAACCGAGGGCGGAACGTGGCCACACCTTC. Translated: CASSQEPRAERGHTF.

The V and J genes are TRBV4-2 and TRBJ2-5; 11 bases fit TRBD2. TRBJ2-7 matches the DNA end more closely, so the J call is doubtful. This CDR3 region has 15 residues. Germline V gene lookup returns CDR1 LGHNA and CDR2 YNFKEQ. CDR3 coding DNA: TGTGCCAGCAGCCAACAACTAGCGGGGGAATACGAGCAGTACTTC. This gives the protein CASSQQLAGEYEQYF.

The V and J genes are TRBV18 and TRBJ2-7; TRBD1 matches at 9 bases. The J segment lost 0 bases and the V segment lost 2 bases, leaving 2 bases of the junction unmatched. The germline V gene has CDR1 KGHSH and CDR2 LQKENI. The CDR3 loop spans 15 amino acids. The CDR3 loop is CASSPGTGSSYEQYF. The CDR3 DNA follows: TGTGCCAGCTCACCAGGGACAGGGAGCTCCTACGAGCAGTACTTC.

The V call is TRBV6-4, the J call TRBJ2-1; a weak D match, TRBD2 (7 bases). This CDR3 is 16 amino acids long. Trimming shortened V by 2 bases and J by 0 bases, and 11 bases separated the two germline ends. The germline gives CDR1 MRHNA, CDR2 SNTAGT. This chain's CDR3 is CASSDKGGLSYNEQFF. CDR3 sequence (DNA): TGTGCCAGCAGTGACAAGGGGGGGCTCTCCTACAATGAGCAGTTCTTC.

As concerns this clone: Other DNA sequences in the sample encode the same CDR3. This rearrangement joins TRBV4-2 to TRBJ2-3, with D possibly being TRBD1 (5 bases). Trimming pared 0 bases from V and 7 bases from J, leaving 14 bases between. The CDR3 runs 15 residues. Germline loops: CDR1 LGHNA, CDR2 YNFKEQ. CDR3 sequence (DNA): TGTGCCAGCAGCCAAGATACCCTACCAGGGAATACGCAGTATTTT. This sequence encodes CASSQDTLPGNTQYF.